Listed below are T cell receptor beta chains from one sample, sequenced in a study of immune cell composition in non-small cell lung cancer. TCRdb's table, derived via immunoSEQ multiplex PCR, lists solely in-frame clones and lacks some. Here the sample spans around 1,000 clones, about four fifths being singletons. Input material: lung tumor tissue. The receptors stem from a human donor with non-small cell lung cancer. CDR3s include the opening cysteine and the closing phenylalanine or tryptophan. Each record gives: clone size, D gene, J gene, V gene, CDR3 protein, CDR3 DNA. D genes are given only for firm matches. Rows give clone size only sometimes, using once, few, many, or a class for an expanded clone.

- - TRBJ2-1 TRBV7-3 CASSLRDGNEQFF TGTGCCAGCAGCTTGAGGGACGGGAATGAGCAGTTCTTC
- - TRBJ1-6 TRBV2 CASSGQQSSYNSPLHF TGTGCCAGCAGTGGACAGCAGAGCTCCTATAATTCACCCCTCCACTTT
- - TRBJ2-7 TRBV4-1 CASSQDQGSMYEQYF TGCGCCAGCAGCCAAGACCAGGGTTCTATGTACGAGCAGTACTTC
- - TRBJ1-1 TRBV7-2 CASSYRDPLNTEAFF TGTGCCAGCAGCTACCGGGATCCACTGAACACTGAAGCTTTCTTT
- - TRBJ2-3 TRBV18 CASSPHDRTTDTQYF TGTGCCAGCTCACCCCACGACAGGACCACAGATACGCAGTATTTT
- - TRBJ1-1 TRBV28 CASSLAGRVSTEAFF TGTGCCAGCAGCTTAGCCGGTCGGGTTAGCACTGAAGCTTTCTTT
- TRBD1 TRBJ1-5 TRBV7-9 CASSFTGAGDQPQHF TGTGCCAGCAGCTTTACAGGGGCGGGGGATCAGCCCCAGCATTTT
- - TRBJ2-3 TRBV2 CASSGAQGGTDTQYF TGTGCCAGCAGTGGGGCGCAGGGAGGCACAGATACGCAGTATTTT
- - TRBJ2-5 TRBV5-1 CASSGGLQETQYF TGCGCCAGCAGCGGGGGACTGCAAGAGACCCAGTACTTC
- TRBD2 TRBJ2-3 TRBV18 CASSPVAGATDTQYF TGTGCCAGCTCACCTGTAGCGGGGGCGACAGATACGCAGTATTTT
- - TRBJ1-1 TRBV19 CASNEQGHTTEAFF TGTGCCAGTAACGAACAGGGCCACACGACTGAAGCTTTCTTT
few TRBD1 TRBJ1-1 TRBV16 CASTRGGMNTEAFF TGTGCCAGCACCAGGGGGGGCATGAACACTGAAGCTTTCTTT
- - TRBJ1-5 TRBV7-8 CASSLWGEANQPQHF TGTGCCAGCAGCTTATGGGGGGAGGCAAATCAGCCCCAGCATTTT
- TRBD2 TRBJ2-2 TRBV6-4 CASSRPLAGGPGELFF TGTGCCAGCAGTCGTCCCCTAGCGGGGGGCCCCGGGGAGCTGTTTTTT
- TRBD2 TRBJ2-1 TRBV5-1 CASSLRLAGGYNEQFF TGCGCCAGCAGCCTGCGACTAGCGGGGGGGTACAATGAGCAGTTCTTC
few TRBD1 TRBJ2-1 TRBV11-2 CASSLGTGSNEQFF TGTGCCAGCAGCTTAGGGACAGGATCCAATGAGCAGTTCTTC
- TRBD1 TRBJ1-3 TRBV19 CASSKPSGGSGNTIYF TGTGCCAGTAGTAAACCCTCAGGGGGAAGTGGAAACACCATATATTTT
- TRBD1 TRBJ1-4 TRBV5-6 CASSRDRNEKLFF TGTGCCAGCAGCCGGGACAGAAATGAAAAACTGTTTTTT